Presented here are 21 T cell receptor beta chains from one specimen sequenced in a study of lymphopenia after photon versus proton radiotherapy. Profiling relied on immunoSEQ multiplex PCR, and the TCRdb table lists in-frame clones only, not all of them. The table includes 150,000 to 200,000 clones, about 85% detected once. The sample in question was peripheral blood, obtained from a patient treated with photon-based radiotherapy. These receptors all stem from a man between 50 and 59 years old with gastric cancer.

The rearrangement uses TRBV6-4 and TRBJ2-1; TRBD1 is a possible D gene (6 bases). Trimming removed 2 bases at V and 7 bases at J, with 6 bases between. The CDR3 has 12 amino acids. Germline loops: CDR1 MRHNA, CDR2 SNTAGT. The CDR3 region is CASSDQGNEQFF. CDR3 in DNA: TGTGCCAGCAGTGACCAGGGGAATGAGCAGTTCTTC.

CDR3 sequence: CASSPPSWGQEAFF. CDR3 coding DNA: TGTGCCAGCTCACCACCGAGTTGGGGACAGGAAGCTTTCTTT. The chain is built from TRBV18 and TRBJ1-1; TRBD1 matches 7 bases. CDR1 is KGHSH, CDR2 LQKENI, per germline. The CDR3 runs 14 residues. The J segment lost 8 bases and the V segment lost 0 bases, leaving 6 bases of the junction unmatched.

J is TRBJ2-1 and V is TRBV9, with a tentative D call TRBD2 (6 bases). V lost 4 bases to trimming and J lost 1 base, with 18 bases between them. CDR3 length: 17 residues. CDR1 SGDLS and CDR2 YYNGEE come from the germline V gene. The CDR3 nucleotides are TGTGCCAGCAGCTCGCCCTTGGGTCGGGGGTCCTACAATGAGCAGTTCTTC. This translates into CASSSPLGRGSYNEQFF.

The chain combines TRBV5-4 with TRBJ2-5; possibly TRBD1 for D (6 bases). V was trimmed by 0 bases and J by 1 base, leaving 13 bases between them. The CDR3 is 16 amino acids. The germline V gene has CDR1 SGHNT and CDR2 YYREEE (reference sequence). The CDR3 sequence: CASSLGGRGTQETQYF. DNA for the CDR3: TGTGCCAGCAGCTTGGGGGGAAGGGGGACCCAAGAGACCCAGTACTTC.

J is TRBJ2-5 and V is TRBV21-1; the table's D gene call, TRBD1, was not cross checked with the DNA. TRBV21-1 is a documented pseudogene. The CDR3 has 15 residues. The CDR3 reads CASSKYRQDQETQYF. Written as DNA, the CDR3 is TGTGCCAGCAGCAAATATAGGCAGGACCAAGAGACCCAGTACTTC.

The chain employs TRBV9 and TRBJ1-1; tentatively, D is TRBD1 (5 bases). V was pared by 2 bases and J by 5 bases, with 10 bases between. The CDR3 consists of 13 residues. Germline loops: CDR1 SGDLS, CDR2 YYNGEE. The CDR3 nucleotides read TGTGCCAGCAGCGTGGGGGTAACGACTGAAGCTTTCTTT. Encoded protein: CASSVGVTTEAFF. Full variable domain (outside the CDR3, taken from reference TRBV9 and TRBJ1-1): DSGVTQTPKHLITATGQRVTLRCSPRSGDLSVYWYQQSLDQGLQFLIQYYNGEERAKGNILERFSAQQFPDLHSELNLSSLELGDSALYFCASSVGVTTEAFFGQGTRLTVV.

The V and J genes are TRBV18 and TRBJ2-1; tentatively, D is TRBD2 (6 bases). V gave up 6 bases and J gave up 5 bases, with 23 bases separating them. Germline lookup yields CDR1 KGHSH and CDR2 LQKENI. CDR3 length equals 17 residues. CDR3: CASSSSGPLASNNEQFF. Here the CDR3 DNA reads TGTGCCAGCTCCAGCTCCGGCCCTCTAGCGTCCAACAATGAGCAGTTCTTC.

This chain links TRBV7-7 with TRBJ2-2, with 9 bases aligning to TRBD2. The CDR3 is 15 amino acids. Trimming at V came to 7 bases and at J to 5 bases, leaving 8 bases not matched to a gene. Germline lookup yields CDR1 SSHAT and CDR2 FNYEAQ (reference sequence). The CDR3 loop reads CASKSEAGGTGELFF. CDR3 bases: TGTGCCAGCAAATCAGAAGCGGGAGGAACCGGGGAGCTGTTTTTT.

V usage is TRBV5-6 and J usage is TRBJ1-1; TRBD1 matches 9 bases. The CDR3 contains 16 residues. CDR1 and CDR2 (germline): SGHDT, YYEEEE. J gave up 7 bases and V 3 bases, and 13 bases lay outside the gene matches. CDR3 amino acids: CASSSTHYRGLGEAFF. CDR3 in DNA: TGTGCCAGCAGCTCGACCCATTACAGGGGGCTGGGTGAAGCTTTCTTT.

The CDR3 reads CASSQEGTLSYEQYF. The CDR3 coding sequence is TGTGCCAGCAGCCAAGAAGGGACCCTCTCCTACGAGCAGTACTTC. This sequence joins TRBV4-2 and TRBJ2-7; D possibly uses TRBD1 or TRBD2 (5 bases each). The CDR3 consists of 15 residues. Germline-derived CDR1 and CDR2 are LGHNA and YNFKEQ. Trimming left V 0 bases short and J 0 bases short, with 9 bases between.

This chain uses TRBV6-6 with TRBJ2-1; TRBD2 matches at 8 bases. Germline CDR1 is MNHNY and CDR2 is SVGAGI (reference sequence). The CDR3 is 16 residues long. The V segment lost 8 bases and the J segment 5 bases; nucleotides outside the gene matches: 14. The CDR3 nucleotides read TGTGCCAGCTACACCGGGGGTGCGGGAGGTAACAATGAGCAGTTCTTC. It is translated as CASYTGGAGGNNEQFF.

This clone was picked up one time. This rearrangement joins TRBV19 to TRBJ2-1, with D uncertain. Germline loops: CDR1 LNHDA, CDR2 SQIVND (reference sequence). CDR3 length equals 14 residues. Trimming removed 4 bases at V and 8 bases at J, with 15 bases between. As DNA, the CDR3 is TGTGCCAGTAGTAAAGGACCCTCAGTCTATGAGCAGTTCTTC. This encodes CASSKGPSVYEQFF. Full variable domain (outside the CDR3, taken from reference TRBV19 and TRBJ2-1): DGGITQSPKYLFRKEGQNVTLSCEQNLNHDAMYWYRQDPGQGLRLIYYSQIVNDFQKGDIAEGYSVSREKKESFPLTVTSAQKNPTAFYLCASSKGPSVYEQFFGPGTRLTVL.

The chain links TRBV5-8 to TRBJ1-3, with D hard to call. CDR1 SGHTS and CDR2 YDEGEE come from the germline V gene. Trimming cost V 6 bases and J 0 bases, with 16 bases left between them. The CDR3 contains 16 residues. The CDR3 DNA follows: TGTGCCAGCAAGGATATTCTTTGGGCCTCTGGAAACACCATATATTTT. As protein: CASKDILWASGNTIYF.

The gene calls are TRBV6-5 and TRBJ2-1; TRBD2 matches 7 bases. This CDR3 comprises 15 residues. The germline gives CDR1 MNHEY, CDR2 SVGAGI. J was trimmed by 6 bases and V by 5 bases; bases with no gene match: 10. This CDR3 is CASSVGGGGRNEQFF. In DNA, the CDR3 is TGTGCCAGCAGTGTTGGGGGGGGAGGGCGCAATGAGCAGTTCTTC.

This clone was seen a single time. V usage is TRBV4-2 and J usage is TRBJ1-5, with D perhaps TRBD1 (5 bases). With 4 bases removed from V and 1 base from J, the gap between germline ends came to 17 bases. The CDR3 extends over 17 amino acids. Germline CDR1 reads LGHNA; CDR2 reads YNFKEQ. DNA for the CDR3: TGTGCCAGCAGCCTGGCAGGGACCCCTGAGAGCAATCAGCCCCAGCATTTT. Amino acids: CASSLAGTPESNQPQHF.

For the CDR3, the DNA is TGCGCCAGCAGCTTGGGGACAGGGGCTGGCTACACCTTC. It yields the protein CASSLGTGAGYTF. V and J are TRBV5-1 and TRBJ1-2; the match to TRBD1 covers 9 bases. This CDR3 contains 13 residues. Germline V CDR1 and CDR2: SGHRS, YFSETQ. V gave up 0 bases and J gave up 7 bases; unmatched junction bases: 1.

The chain combines TRBV5-5 with TRBJ2-1; D ambiguous. The CDR3 covers 14 residues. CDR1 is SGHKS, CDR2 YYEKEE, per germline (reference sequence). Trimming took off 3 bases at V and 6 bases at J, with 13 bases between the two ends. The CDR3 nucleotides are TGTGCCAGCAGCTCGTGGGTAATTGGCAATGAGCAGTTCTTC. It encodes CASSSWVIGNEQFF.

This chain connects TRBV27 to TRBJ2-3, with D possibly TRBD1 on 6 matching bases. Germline CDR1 is MNHEY and CDR2 is SMNVEV (reference sequence). Trimming cost V 2 bases and J 2 bases, with 14 bases left between them. The CDR3 length is 16 residues. The CDR3 spells CASSLQGSPLTDTQYF. CDR3 nucleotides: TGTGCCAGCAGTTTACAGGGGTCTCCTCTCACAGATACGCAGTATTTT.

This chain uses TRBV10-3 with TRBJ1-2, with D unclear. The CDR3 contains 14 residues. The V gene lost 0 bases and the J gene lost 4 bases, with 9 bases spanning the gap. Looked up from germline, CDR1 is ENHRY and CDR2 is SYGVKD. The CDR3 sequence is CAISESVSLYGYTF. In nucleotides, the CDR3 is TGTGCCATCAGTGAGTCTGTGAGCCTCTATGGCTACACCTTC.

J is TRBJ2-7 and V is TRBV5-1; D is unclear. Trimming stripped 0 bases from V and 2 bases from J, with 9 bases between. The germline V gene encodes CDR1 SGHRS and CDR2 YFSETQ. CDR3 length: 14 amino acids. The CDR3 DNA reads as TGCGCCAGCAGCTTGGAAGGGCGCCCCTACGAGCAGTACTTC. This gives the protein CASSLEGRPYEQYF.

V usage is TRBV15 and J usage is TRBJ1-2; D not certain. Germline values: CDR1 LNHNV, CDR2 YYDKDF (reference sequence). V lost 4 bases, J lost 2 bases, and 8 bases lay in between. This CDR3 comprises 13 residues. The CDR3 DNA sequence: TGTGCCACCAGCAAGGCGGGCAACTATGGCTACACCTTC. This codes for CATSKAGNYGYTF. Combining the CDR3 with reference TRBV15 and TRBJ1-2 gives the whole variable domain DAMVIQNPRYQVTQFGKPVTLSCSQTLNHNVMYWYQQKSSQAPKLLFHYYDKDFNNEADTPDNFQSRRPNTSFCFLDIRSPGLGDTAMYLCATSKAGNYGYTFGSGTRLTVV.